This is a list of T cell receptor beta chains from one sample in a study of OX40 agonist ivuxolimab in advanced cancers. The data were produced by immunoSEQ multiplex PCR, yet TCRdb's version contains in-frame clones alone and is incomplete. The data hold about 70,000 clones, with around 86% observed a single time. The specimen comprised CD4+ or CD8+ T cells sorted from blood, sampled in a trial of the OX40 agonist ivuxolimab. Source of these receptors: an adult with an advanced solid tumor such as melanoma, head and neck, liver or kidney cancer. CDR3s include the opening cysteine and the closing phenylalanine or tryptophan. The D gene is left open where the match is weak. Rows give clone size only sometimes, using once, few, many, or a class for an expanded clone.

DNA: TGCGCCAGCAGAACAGACAGCTCTGGGGCCAACGTCCTGACTTTC
CDR3: CASRTDSSGANVLTF
D: NA
V: TRBV5-1
J: TRBJ2-6
size: NA

DNA: TGTGCCAGCAGCAACATGAACACTGAAGCTTTCTTT
CDR3: CASSNMNTEAFF
D: NA
V: TRBV7-9
J: TRBJ1-1
size: NA

DNA: TGTGCCAGCCGCCGGACAGGGCTCTACGAGCAGTACTTC
CDR3: CASRRTGLYEQYF
D: TRBD1
V: TRBV28
J: TRBJ2-7
size: NA

DNA: TGTGCCAGCAGCTTAGATGGGACCCTCCTCGGAGGCTACACCTTC
CDR3: CASSLDGTLLGGYTF
D: NA
V: TRBV7-2
J: TRBJ1-2
size: NA

DNA: TGTGCCAGTAGTATCCCCCTCTACCGGGACAGGGTTGGCAATCAGCCCCAGCATTTT
CDR3: CASSIPLYRDRVGNQPQHF
D: TRBD1
V: TRBV19
J: TRBJ1-5
size: NA

DNA: TGCGCCAGCAGCCAAAGGCATTTCCCCACAGATACGCAGTATTTT
CDR3: CASSQRHFPTDTQYF
D: NA
V: TRBV4-3
J: TRBJ2-3
size: NA

DNA: TGCAGCGGGAGCACTAGCGGGGGTGGGGATACGCAGTATTTT
CDR3: CSGSTSGGGDTQYF
D: TRBD2
V: TRBV29-1
J: TRBJ2-3
size: once

DNA: TGCGCCAGCAGCCAAAAAGTCGACAGGGCTTCCTACGAGCAGTACTTC
CDR3: CASSQKVDRASYEQYF
D: TRBD1
V: TRBV4-1
J: TRBJ2-7
size: NA

DNA: TGTGCCAGCTCGAGGAGCAGAAGCTCCTACGAGCAGTACTTC
CDR3: CASSRSRSSYEQYF
D: NA
V: TRBV27
J: TRBJ2-7
size: NA

DNA: TGTGCCAGCCGGACCATGGGCTTCGATAGCAATCAGCCCCAGCATTTT
CDR3: CASRTMGFDSNQPQHF
D: NA
V: TRBV19
J: TRBJ1-5
size: once

DNA: TGTGCCAGCAAGTGCGTACAAAGTCGGGCCAACGTCCTGACTTTC
CDR3: CASKCVQSRANVLTF
D: NA
V: TRBV5-7
J: TRBJ2-6
size: NA

DNA: TGTGCCAGCAGGGGCTCTGGGGCCAACGTCCTGACTTTC
CDR3: CASRGSGANVLTF
D: NA
V: TRBV6-4
J: TRBJ2-6
size: NA

DNA: TGTGCCAGCAGTTTGAGACAGGGCTCCAATCAGCCCCAGCATTTT
CDR3: CASSLRQGSNQPQHF
D: TRBD1
V: TRBV27
J: TRBJ1-5
size: NA

DNA: TGTGCCAGCAGTTACTATCAGGGTCGCTATGGCTACACCTTC
CDR3: CASSYYQGRYGYTF
D: NA
V: TRBV6-5
J: TRBJ1-2
size: NA

DNA: TGTGCCAGCAGCTTAGAAGCGGGGGGCGGGGAGCTGTTTTTT
CDR3: CASSLEAGGGELFF
D: TRBD2
V: TRBV7-2
J: TRBJ2-2
size: NA

DNA: TGTGCCAGCAGCTTGAGCGGGGGGGCTTCAGATGAGCAGTTCTTC
CDR3: CASSLSGGASDEQFF
D: TRBD2
V: TRBV5-4
J: TRBJ2-1
size: NA

DNA: TGTGCCAGCAGGTCAGAGAAGGACAGGGCAGCTGGGGCCAACGTCCTGACTTTC
CDR3: CASRSEKDRAAGANVLTF
D: TRBD1
V: TRBV5-4
J: TRBJ2-6
size: NA

DNA: TGTGCCAGCAGCGTAGCTTCCGGACAGGGGGTCGATGGCTACACCTTC
CDR3: CASSVASGQGVDGYTF
D: TRBD1
V: TRBV9
J: TRBJ1-2
size: few

DNA: TGTGCCAGTAGTAAGACACGGGATTATGGCTACACCTTC
CDR3: CASSKTRDYGYTF
D: NA
V: TRBV19
J: TRBJ1-2
size: NA